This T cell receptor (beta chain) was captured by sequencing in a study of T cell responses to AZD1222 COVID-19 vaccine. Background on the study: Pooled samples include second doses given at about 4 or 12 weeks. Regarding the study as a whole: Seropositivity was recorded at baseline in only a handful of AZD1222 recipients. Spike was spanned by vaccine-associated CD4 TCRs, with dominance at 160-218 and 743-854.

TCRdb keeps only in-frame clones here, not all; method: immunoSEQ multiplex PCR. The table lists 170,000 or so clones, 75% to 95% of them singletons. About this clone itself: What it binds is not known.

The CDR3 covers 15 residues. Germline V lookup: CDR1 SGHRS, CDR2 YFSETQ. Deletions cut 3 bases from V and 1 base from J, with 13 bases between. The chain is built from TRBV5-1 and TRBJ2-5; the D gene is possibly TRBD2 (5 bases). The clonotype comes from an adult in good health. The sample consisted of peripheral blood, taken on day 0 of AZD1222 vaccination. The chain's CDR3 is CASSSVERSQETQYF. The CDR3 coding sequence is TGCGCCAGCAGCTCGGTAGAGCGGTCCCAAGAGACCCAGTACTTC.